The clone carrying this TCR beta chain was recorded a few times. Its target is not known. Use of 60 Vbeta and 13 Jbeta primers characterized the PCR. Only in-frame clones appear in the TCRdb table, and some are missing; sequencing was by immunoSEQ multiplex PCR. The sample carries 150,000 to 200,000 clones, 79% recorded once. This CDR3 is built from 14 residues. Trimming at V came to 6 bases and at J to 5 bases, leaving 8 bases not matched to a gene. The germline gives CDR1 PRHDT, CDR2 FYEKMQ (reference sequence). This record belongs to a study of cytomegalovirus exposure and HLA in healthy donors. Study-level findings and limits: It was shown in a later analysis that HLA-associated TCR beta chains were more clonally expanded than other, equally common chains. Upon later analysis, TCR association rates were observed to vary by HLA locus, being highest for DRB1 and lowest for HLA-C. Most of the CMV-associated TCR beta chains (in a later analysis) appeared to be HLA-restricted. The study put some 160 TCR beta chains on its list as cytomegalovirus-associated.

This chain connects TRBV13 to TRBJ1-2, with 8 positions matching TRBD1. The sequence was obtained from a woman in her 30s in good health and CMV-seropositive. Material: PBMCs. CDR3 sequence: CASRFQDREYGYTF. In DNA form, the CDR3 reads TGTGCCAGCAGATTTCAGGACAGGGAATATGGCTACACCTTC. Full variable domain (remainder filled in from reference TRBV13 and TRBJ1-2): AAGVIQSPRHLIKEKRETATLKCYPIPRHDTVYWYQQGPGQDPQFLISFYEKMQSDKGSIPDRFSAQQFSDYHSELNMSSLELGDSALYFCASRFQDREYGYTFGSGTRLTVV.